Described below is a single T cell receptor (beta chain) sequence and its context. This CDR3 comprises 14 residues. Germline V gene data show CDR1 as SNHLY and CDR2 as FYNNEI. Trimming pared 3 bases from V and 13 bases from J, leaving 16 bases between. The data stem from a study of CD8+CD57+ T cells in acquired aplastic anemia. Sequenced patients had shown CD8+CD57+ cell expansion by flow cytometry. CDR3 and TCR beta VDJ profiling relied on genomic DNA as the template. TCRdb fed the reads into MiXCR, producing one record per CDR3 protein. The profile shows some 200,000 distinct CDR3 sequences, nearly 50% of them singletons.

The chain links TRBV2 to TRBJ1-6, with D uncertain. The sample consisted of sorted CD4+, CD8+, or CD8+CD57+ T cells (not recorded which) from PBMCs. This sequence was found in a human donor with aplastic anemia. The CDR3 spells CASSESPSALPLHF. In nucleotides, the CDR3 is TGTGCCAGCAGTGAGTCTCCCAGTGCGCTTCCCCTCCACTTT.